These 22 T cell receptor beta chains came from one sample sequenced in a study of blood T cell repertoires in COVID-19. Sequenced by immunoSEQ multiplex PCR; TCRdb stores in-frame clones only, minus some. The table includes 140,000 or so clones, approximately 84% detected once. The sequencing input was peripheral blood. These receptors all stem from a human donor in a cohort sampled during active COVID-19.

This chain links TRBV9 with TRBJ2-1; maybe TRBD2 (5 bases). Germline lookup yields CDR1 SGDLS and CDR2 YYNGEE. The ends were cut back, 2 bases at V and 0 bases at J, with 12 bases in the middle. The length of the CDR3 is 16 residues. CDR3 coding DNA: TGTGCCAGCAGCGTGTTGCCGGGGAACTCCTACAATGAGCAGTTCTTC. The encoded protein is CASSVLPGNSYNEQFF.

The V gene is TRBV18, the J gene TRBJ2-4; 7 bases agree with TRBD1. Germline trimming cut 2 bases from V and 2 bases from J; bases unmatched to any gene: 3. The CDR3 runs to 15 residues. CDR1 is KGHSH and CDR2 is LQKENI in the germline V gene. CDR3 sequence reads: CASSPNRGTKNIQYF. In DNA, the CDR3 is TGTGCCAGCTCACCAAACAGGGGAACCAAAAACATTCAGTACTTC.

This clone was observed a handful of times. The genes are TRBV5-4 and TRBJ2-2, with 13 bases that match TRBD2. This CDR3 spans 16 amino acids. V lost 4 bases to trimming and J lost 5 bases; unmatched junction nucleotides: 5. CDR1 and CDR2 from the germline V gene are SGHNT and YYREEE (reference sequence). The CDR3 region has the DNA TGTGCCAGCAGCCCCGGACTAGCGGGGGTGACCGGGGAGCTGTTTTTT. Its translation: CASSPGLAGVTGELFF.

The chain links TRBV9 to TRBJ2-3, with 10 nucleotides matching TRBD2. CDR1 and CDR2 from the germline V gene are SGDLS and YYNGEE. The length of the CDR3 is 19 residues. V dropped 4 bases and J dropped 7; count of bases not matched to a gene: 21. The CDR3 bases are TGTGCCAGCAGCCCCCGGGGGAGCGGGGGGGACCGGAAAGGTCATACGCAGTATTTT. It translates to CASSPRGSGGDRKGHTQYF.

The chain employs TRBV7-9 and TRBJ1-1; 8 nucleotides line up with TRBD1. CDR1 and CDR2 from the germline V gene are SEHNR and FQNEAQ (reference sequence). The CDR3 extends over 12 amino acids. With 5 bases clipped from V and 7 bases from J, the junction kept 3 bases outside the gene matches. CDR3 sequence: CASSRDRSEAFF. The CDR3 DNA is TGTGCCAGCAGCCGGGACAGGAGTGAAGCTTTCTTT.

CDR3 region: CASSRETGDYGYTF. CDR3 in DNA: TGTGCCAGTAGTAGAGAGACAGGGGACTATGGCTACACCTTC. The gene calls are TRBV19 and TRBJ1-2; the match to TRBD1 covers 8 bases. Germline V lookup: CDR1 LNHDA, CDR2 SQIVND (reference sequence). This CDR3 has 14 amino acids. Germline trimming cut 4 bases from V and 3 bases from J; bases unmatched to any gene: 4. Filled out from reference TRBV19 and TRBJ1-2, the complete variable domain reads DGGITQSPKYLFRKEGQNVTLSCEQNLNHDAMYWYRQDPGQGLRLIYYSQIVNDFQKGDIAEGYSVSREKKESFPLTVTSAQKNPTAFYLCASSRETGDYGYTFGSGTRLTVV.

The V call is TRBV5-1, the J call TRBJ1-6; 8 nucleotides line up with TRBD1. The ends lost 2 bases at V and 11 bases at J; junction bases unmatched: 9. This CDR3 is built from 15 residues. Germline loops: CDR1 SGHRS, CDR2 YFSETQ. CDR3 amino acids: CASSLRDRSAPPLHF. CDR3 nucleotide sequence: TGCGCCAGCAGCTTAAGGGACAGGTCAGCGCCACCCCTCCACTTT. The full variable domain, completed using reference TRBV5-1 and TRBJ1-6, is KAGVTQTPRYLIKTRGQQVTLSCSPISGHRSVSWYQQTPGQGLQFLFEYFSETQRNKGNFPGRFSGRQFSNSRSEMNVSTLELGDSALYLCASSLRDRSAPPLHFGNGTRLTVT.

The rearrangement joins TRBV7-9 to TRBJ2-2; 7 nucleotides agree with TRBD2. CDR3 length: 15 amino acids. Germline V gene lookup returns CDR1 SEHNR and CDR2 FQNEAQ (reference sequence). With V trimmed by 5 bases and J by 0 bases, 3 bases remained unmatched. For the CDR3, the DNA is TGTGCCAGCAGCCCTCGGGGGGCGAACACCGGGGAGCTGTTTTTT. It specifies CASSPRGANTGELFF.

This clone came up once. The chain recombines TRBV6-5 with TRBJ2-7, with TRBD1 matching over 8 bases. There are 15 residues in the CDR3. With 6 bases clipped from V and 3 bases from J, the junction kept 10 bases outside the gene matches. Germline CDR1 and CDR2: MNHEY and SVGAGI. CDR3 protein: CASRPDRGRDYEQYF. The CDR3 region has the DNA TGTGCCAGCAGACCTGACAGGGGCCGAGACTACGAGCAGTACTTC.

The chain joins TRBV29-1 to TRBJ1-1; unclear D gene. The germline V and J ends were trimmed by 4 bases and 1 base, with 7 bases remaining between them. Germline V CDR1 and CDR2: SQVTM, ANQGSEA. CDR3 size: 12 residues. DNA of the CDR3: TGCAGCGTTGGAAACGGGAACACTGAAGCTTTCTTT. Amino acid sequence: CSVGNGNTEAFF.

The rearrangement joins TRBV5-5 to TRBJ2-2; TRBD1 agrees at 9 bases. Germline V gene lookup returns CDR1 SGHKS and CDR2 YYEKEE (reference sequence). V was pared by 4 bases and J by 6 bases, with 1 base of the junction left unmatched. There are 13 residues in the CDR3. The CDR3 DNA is TGTGCCAGCAGCAGACAGGGGGCCGGGGAGCTGTTTTTT. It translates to CASSRQGAGELFF.

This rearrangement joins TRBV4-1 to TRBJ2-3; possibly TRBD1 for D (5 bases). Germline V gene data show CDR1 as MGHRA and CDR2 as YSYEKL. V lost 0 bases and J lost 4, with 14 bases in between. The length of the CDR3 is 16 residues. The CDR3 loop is CASSQDSRGRADTQYF. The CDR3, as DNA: TGCGCCAGCAGCCAAGATTCAAGGGGAAGGGCAGATACGCAGTATTTT.

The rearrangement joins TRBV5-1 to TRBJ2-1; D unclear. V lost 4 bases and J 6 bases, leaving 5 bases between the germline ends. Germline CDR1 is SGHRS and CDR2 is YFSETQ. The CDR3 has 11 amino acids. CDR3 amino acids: CASSLSNEQFF. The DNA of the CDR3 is TGCGCCAGCAGCCTCAGCAATGAGCAGTTCTTC.

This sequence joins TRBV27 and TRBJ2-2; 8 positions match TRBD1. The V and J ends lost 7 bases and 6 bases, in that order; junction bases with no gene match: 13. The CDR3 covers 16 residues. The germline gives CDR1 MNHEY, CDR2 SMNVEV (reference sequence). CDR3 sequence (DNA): TGTGCCAGCACCCCCTCCCGGACAGGGCTCCCCGGGGAGCTGTTTTTT. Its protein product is CASTPSRTGLPGELFF.

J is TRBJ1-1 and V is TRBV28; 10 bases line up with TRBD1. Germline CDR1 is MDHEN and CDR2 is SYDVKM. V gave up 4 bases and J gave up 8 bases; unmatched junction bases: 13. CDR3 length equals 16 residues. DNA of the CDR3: TGTGCCAGCAGTTCTCAGAAGGGGACAGGGGAACGGGAAGCTTTCTTT. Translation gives CASSSQKGTGEREAFF.

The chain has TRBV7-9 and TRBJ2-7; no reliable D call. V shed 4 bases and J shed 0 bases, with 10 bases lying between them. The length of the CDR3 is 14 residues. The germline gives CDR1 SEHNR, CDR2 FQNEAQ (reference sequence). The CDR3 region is CASSYLGSSYEQYF. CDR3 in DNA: TGTGCCAGCAGCTATCTAGGCAGCTCCTACGAGCAGTACTTC. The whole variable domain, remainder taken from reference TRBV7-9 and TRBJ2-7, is DTGVSQNPRHKITKRGQNVTFRCDPISEHNRLYWYRQTLGQGPEFLTYFQNEAQLEKSRLLSDRFSAERPKGSFSTLEIQRTEQGDSAMYLCASSYLGSSYEQYFGPGTRLTVT.

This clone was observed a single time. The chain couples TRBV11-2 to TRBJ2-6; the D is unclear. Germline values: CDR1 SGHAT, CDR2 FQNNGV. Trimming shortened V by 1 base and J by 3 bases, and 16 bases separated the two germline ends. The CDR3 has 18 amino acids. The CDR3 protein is CASSLAPTNLYGANVLTF. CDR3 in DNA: TGTGCCAGCAGCTTAGCCCCTACGAACTTATATGGGGCCAACGTCCTGACTTTC.

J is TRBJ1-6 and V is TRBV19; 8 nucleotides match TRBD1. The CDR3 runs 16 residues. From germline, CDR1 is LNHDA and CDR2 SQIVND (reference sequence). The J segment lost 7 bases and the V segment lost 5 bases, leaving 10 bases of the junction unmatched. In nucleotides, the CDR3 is TGTGCCAGTAGTCCCCGACAGGGGCGAGTCAATTCACCCCTCCACTTT. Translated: CASSPRQGRVNSPLHF.

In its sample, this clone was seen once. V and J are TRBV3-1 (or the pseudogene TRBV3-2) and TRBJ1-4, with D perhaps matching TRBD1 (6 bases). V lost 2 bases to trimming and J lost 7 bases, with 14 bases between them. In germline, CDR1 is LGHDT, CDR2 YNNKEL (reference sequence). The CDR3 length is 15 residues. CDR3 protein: CASSQNPGQPEKLFF. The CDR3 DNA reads TGTGCCAGCAGCCAAAACCCGGGACAACCTGAAAAACTGTTTTTT.

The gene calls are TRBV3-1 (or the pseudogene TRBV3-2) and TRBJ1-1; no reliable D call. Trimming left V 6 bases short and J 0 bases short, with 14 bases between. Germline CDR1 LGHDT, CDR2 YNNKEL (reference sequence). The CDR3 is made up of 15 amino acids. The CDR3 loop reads CASSKSGRLNTEAFF. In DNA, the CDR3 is TGTGCCAGCAGTAAATCAGGCAGGTTGAACACTGAAGCTTTCTTT.

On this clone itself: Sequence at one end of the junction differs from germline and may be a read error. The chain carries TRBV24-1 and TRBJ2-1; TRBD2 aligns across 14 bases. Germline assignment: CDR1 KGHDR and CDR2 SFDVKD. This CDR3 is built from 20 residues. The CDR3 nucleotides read TGTGCCACCAGGGATTTTGAGACTAGCGGGGGGGCGGACTCCTACAATGAGCAGTTCTTC. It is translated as CATRDFETSGGADSYNEQFF.

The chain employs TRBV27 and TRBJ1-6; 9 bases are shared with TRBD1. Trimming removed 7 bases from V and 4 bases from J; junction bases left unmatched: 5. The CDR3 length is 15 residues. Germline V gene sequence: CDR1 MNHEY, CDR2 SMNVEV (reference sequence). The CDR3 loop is CASTRGQGYNSPLHF. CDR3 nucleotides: TGTGCCAGCACCCGGGGACAGGGATATAATTCACCCCTCCACTTT.